The rows below give T cell receptor beta chains drawn from one sample of a study of blood T cells in healthy people across ages. Using its own MiXCR run on the 5' RACE reads, TCRdb lists one record per CDR3 protein. This sample yields around 2 million distinct CDR3 sequences, of which about two fifths are seen a single time; more than 20% belongs to the top ten. Sequencing used blood. These receptors were obtained from a human donor in good health. Both conserved end residues are part of each CDR3. The order of the fields is J gene, clone size, V gene, D gene, CDR3 protein, CDR3 DNA. D genes are given only for firm matches. For some rows the clone size is stated as once, few or many, or as a class when expanded; others skip it.

TRBJ2-2 | NA | TRBV2 | NA | CASVYSNTGELFF | TGTGCCAGCGTCTATTCGAACACCGGGGAGCTGTTTTTT
TRBJ2-2 | NA | TRBV12-3/TRBV12-4 | NA | CASRSLGAGELFF | TGTGCCAGCAGATCTCTGGGGGCCGGGGAGCTGTTTTTT
TRBJ2-7 | NA | TRBV9 | TRBD1 | CASSTQGTLGEQYF | TGTGCCAGCAGCACACAGGGGACATTGGGCGAGCAGTACTTC
TRBJ2-1 | few | TRBV20-1 | NA | CSARDPGGFYNEQFF | TGCAGTGCTAGAGACCCCGGAGGGTTCTACAATGAGCAGTTCTTC
TRBJ1-6 | few | TRBV6-5 | NA | CASQMLGGSPLHF | TGTGCCAGCCAGATGTTAGGGGGTTCACCCCTCCACTTT
TRBJ1-2 | NA | TRBV20-1 | TRBD1 | CSARGDSVETYGHTF | TGCAGTGCTAGAGGGGACAGTGTAGAGACCTATGGCCACACCTTC
TRBJ1-2 | NA | TRBV6-1 | NA | CASELQGGGYYGYTF | TGTGCCAGCGAACTCCAAGGAGGGGGATACTATGGCTACACCTTC
TRBJ1-6 | many | TRBV12-3/TRBV12-4 | NA | CASSQGLGSPLHF | TGTGCCAGCAGTCAGGGACTCGGTTCACCCCTCCACTTT
TRBJ2-7 | NA | TRBV5-1 | TRBD2 | CASSPQRTSGRYEQYF | TGCGCCAGCAGCCCACAGAGGACTAGCGGGAGGTACGAGCAGTACTTC
TRBJ2-1 | NA | TRBV7-2 | TRBD1 | CASSLGRRTGSNEQFF | TGTGCCAGCAGCTTAGGTCGCCGGACAGGGTCCAATGAGCAGTTCTTC
TRBJ2-5 | many | TRBV29-1 | NA | CSVYPRDETQYF | TGCAGCGTTTACCCTAGGGACGAGACCCAGTACTTC
TRBJ2-3 | few | TRBV7-2 | TRBD2 | CASSFRSGGSTDTQYF | TGTGCCAGCAGCTTTCGTTCCGGGGGGAGCACAGATACGCAGTATTTT
TRBJ1-1 | NA | TRBV20-1 | NA | CSVQHNTEAFF | TGCAGTGTACAGCACAACACTGAAGCTTTCTTT
TRBJ2-2 | NA | TRBV7-2 | NA | CASSLKVRTGELFF | TGTGCCAGCAGCTTGAAAGTTAGGACCGGGGAGCTGTTTTTT
TRBJ1-6 | NA | TRBV7-3 | NA | CASSLSGPSWNSPLHF | TGTGCCAGCAGCTTATCCGGACCCAGTTGGAATTCACCCCTCCACTTT
TRBJ1-5 | NA | TRBV25-1 | NA | CASSEWEAQPQHF | TGTGCCAGCAGTGAGTGGGAGGCTCAGCCCCAGCATTTT
TRBJ2-3 | NA | TRBV24-1 | NA | CATQLYGTQYF | TGTGCCACCCAGCTGTACGGTACGCAGTATTTT
TRBJ2-3 | NA | TRBV7-2 | TRBD2 | CASSSTAGAPDTQYF | TGTGCCAGCAGCTCAACAGCGGGGGCCCCAGATACGCAGTATTTT
TRBJ2-3 | NA | TRBV6-1 | NA | CASSPNRVLTDTQYF | TGTGCCAGCAGCCCCAACCGGGTCCTCACAGATACGCAGTATTTT
TRBJ1-1 | NA | TRBV9 | NA | CASSVEAANTEAFF | TGTGCCAGCAGCGTAGAGGCAGCTAACACTGAAGCTTTCTTT
TRBJ2-4 | NA | TRBV7-2 | NA | CASSSSGRGGGANIQYF | TGTGCCAGCAGCTCTTCCGGTAGGGGAGGGGGCGCAAACATTCAGTACTTC
TRBJ2-4 | NA | TRBV5-6 | NA | CASSSDTLAKNIQYF | TGTGCCAGCAGCTCCGACACCTTAGCCAAAAACATTCAGTACTTC
TRBJ2-3 | few | TRBV27 | TRBD2 | CASSFISGGAADTQYF | TGTGCCAGCAGTTTTATTAGCGGGGGGGCGGCAGATACGCAGTATTTT
TRBJ1-6 | NA | TRBV7-9 | NA | CASSANSPLHF | TGTGCCAGCAGCGCCAATTCACCCCTCCACTTT
TRBJ2-7 | NA | TRBV27 | NA | CASSFFPPVPSYEQYF | TGTGCCAGTAGTTTTTTCCCTCCCGTTCCTTCCTACGAGCAGTACTTC
TRBJ2-1 | few | TRBV29-1 | TRBD1 | CSVRAGQAGLGQFF | TGCAGCGTAAGGGCCGGACAGGCGGGTTTAGGGCAGTTCTTC
TRBJ1-2 | few | TRBV6-2/TRBV6-3 | NA | CASSYASLYGYTF | TGTGCCAGCAGTTACGCCAGTCTCTATGGCTACACCTTC
TRBJ2-3 | few | TRBV7-2 | NA | CASSLVTANTQYF | TGTGCCAGCAGCTTAGTTACAGCTAATACGCAGTATTTT
TRBJ2-7 | few | TRBV7-2 | NA | CASTLRGGSYEQYF | TGTGCCAGCACCCTGAGGGGGGGATCCTACGAGCAGTACTTC
TRBJ1-2 | NA | TRBV7-2 | NA | CASSLEEGGLNYGYTF | TGTGCCAGCAGCTTAGAGGAGGGGGGACTTAACTATGGCTACACCTTC
TRBJ2-6 | NA | TRBV7-3 | TRBD1 | CASSLTGQLSGVNVLTF | TGTGCCAGCAGCTTAACGGGACAGCTCTCTGGGGTCAACGTCCTGACTTTC
TRBJ1-1 | NA | TRBV20-1 | NA | CSARDYPNTEAFF | TGCAGTGCCAGAGATTACCCAAACACTGAAGCTTTCTTT
TRBJ1-1 | NA | TRBV29-1 | TRBD1 | CGVAQGGTEAFF | TGCGGCGTTGCACAGGGGGGTACTGAAGCTTTCTTT
TRBJ1-4 | NA | TRBV7-2 | NA | CASSFGGSDEKLFF | TGTGCCAGCAGCTTTGGAGGTTCCGATGAAAAACTGTTTTTT
TRBJ2-3 | few | TRBV28 | NA | CAIRGGRGVGTDTQYF | TGTGCCATCAGGGGGGGTCGGGGCGTTGGCACAGATACGCAGTATTTT
TRBJ1-2 | NA | TRBV7-9 | NA | CASSLGEHSNYDYTF | TGTGCCAGCAGCTTAGGGGAGCACAGTAACTATGACTACACCTTC
TRBJ2-7 | NA | TRBV28 | TRBD1 | CASSSPWTGGLRVSYEQYF | TGTGCCAGCAGTTCCCCGTGGACAGGGGGCTTAAGAGTATCCTACGAGCAGTACTTC
TRBJ2-3 | many | TRBV29-1 | NA | CSVNSAASQNTQYF | TGCAGCGTTAACTCGGCAGCTTCACAGAATACGCAGTATTTT
TRBJ1-6 | NA | TRBV2 | NA | CASSESRTVSPLHF | TGTGCCAGCAGTGAATCACGGACAGTTTCACCCCTCCACTTT
TRBJ2-4 | few | TRBV28 | TRBD2 | CASSFREVVSKNIQYF | TGTGCCAGCAGTTTCCGGGAGGTCGTTTCCAAAAACATTCAGTACTTC
TRBJ2-7 | few | TRBV29-1 | NA | CSGGEDYEQYF | TGCAGCGGCGGGGAGGACTACGAGCAGTACTTC
TRBJ2-1 | NA | TRBV12-3/TRBV12-4 | TRBD2 | CASSDPAGTRNEQFF | TGTGCCAGCAGTGACCCCGCCGGGACTAGGAATGAGCAGTTCTTC
TRBJ1-2 | many | TRBV12-3/TRBV12-4 | NA | CASARANYGYTF | TGTGCCAGCGCGCGGGCTAACTATGGCTACACCTTC
TRBJ1-5 | few | TRBV20-1 | NA | CSATGRPGNQPQHF | TGCAGTGCTACGGGTCGACCGGGCAATCAGCCCCAGCATTTT
TRBJ2-7 | NA | TRBV21-1 | NA | CASSNVGSKVSYEQYF | TGTGCCAGCAGCAACGTAGGGTCGAAGGTCTCCTACGAGCAGTACTTC
TRBJ2-7 | NA | TRBV7-2 | TRBD1 | CASSSERTGTITYEQYF | TGTGCCAGCAGCTCAGAACGGACAGGTACGATTACCTACGAGCAGTACTTC
TRBJ2-1 | few | TRBV10-3 | NA | CAIWDAGDEQFF | TGTGCCATCTGGGATGCCGGCGATGAGCAGTTCTTC
TRBJ2-1 | NA | TRBV7-2 | TRBD2 | CASSYISGGTDNEQFF | TGTGCCAGCAGCTACATTAGCGGGGGGACCGACAATGAGCAGTTCTTC
TRBJ2-3 | NA | TRBV6-4 | NA | CASGASLASTDTQYF | TGTGCCAGCGGTGCCTCACTAGCTAGCACAGATACGCAGTATTTT
TRBJ2-1 | once | TRBV20-1 | NA | CSARGGTDYNERFF | TGCAGTGCTCGAGGGGGGACAGACTACAATGAGCGGTTCTTC
TRBJ1-4 | few | TRBV27 | NA | CASSTRGGEKLFF | TGTGCCAGCAGTACCCGGGGCGGGGAAAAACTGTTTTTT